This T cell receptor beta chain was sequenced during a study of blood T cells in healthy people across ages. Notes on the study in general: Unknown CMV status may confound age-related changes in expanded clones.

Then a second PCR, running about 6 to 11 cycles, was carried out with a sample-barcoded 5' primer and a J-beta primer mix. TCRdb re-derived calls from the 5' RACE reads in MiXCR, one entry per CDR3 protein. The top ten clones hold under 60% of a sample with some 370,000 distinct CDR3 sequences, roughly half of them seen once. The CDR3 contains 14 residues. V was cut by 0 bases and J by 5 bases, with 8 bases left in between. Germline CDR1 is LGHDT and CDR2 is YNNKEL (reference sequence). Researchers collected 9.5 to 10 milliliters of peripheral blood from every single donor. For this clonotype: Its antigen is currently unknown.

The sequence came from a man between 60 and 75 years old in good health. Material for sequencing was blood. The chain employs TRBV3-1 and TRBJ2-1; no definite D call. The CDR3 protein is CASSQDLPNNEQFF. The CDR3 nucleotides are TGTGCCAGCAGCCAAGATTTGCCCAACAATGAGCAGTTCTTC.